This TCR beta chain was identified in a study of OX40 agonist ivuxolimab in advanced cancers. Libraries were prepared by immunoSEQ multiplex PCR; TCRdb keeps only in-frame clonotypes and omits some of them. The sample lists approximately 99,000 clones, approximately 94% seen once, with about 0.19% in the top ten. Sequencing was performed on CD4+ or CD8+ T cells sorted from blood, taken in a trial of the OX40 agonist ivuxolimab. This receptor was obtained from an adult with an advanced solid tumor such as melanoma, head and neck, liver or kidney cancer.

This CDR3 reads CATSGISMETQYF. The CDR3 DNA is TGCGCCACCTCCGGGATATCGATGGAGACCCAGTACTTC. This chain uses TRBV10-2 with TRBJ2-5; the D gene is possibly TRBD2 (5 bases). CDR1 is WSHSY and CDR2 is SAAADI in the germline V gene. The CDR3 is made up of 13 amino acids. Trimming removed 10 bases from V and 5 bases from J, with 17 bases in between.